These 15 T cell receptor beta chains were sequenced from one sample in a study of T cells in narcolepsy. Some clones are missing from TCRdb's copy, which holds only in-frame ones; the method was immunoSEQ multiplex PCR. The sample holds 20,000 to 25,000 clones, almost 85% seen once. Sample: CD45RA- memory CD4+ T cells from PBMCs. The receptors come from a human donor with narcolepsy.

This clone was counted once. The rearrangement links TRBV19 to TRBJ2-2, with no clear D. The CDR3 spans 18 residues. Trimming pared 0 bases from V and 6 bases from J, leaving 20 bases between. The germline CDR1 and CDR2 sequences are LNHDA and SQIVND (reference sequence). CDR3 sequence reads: CASSIDSFVVAFSGELFF. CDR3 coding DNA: TGTGCCAGTAGTATAGATTCCTTCGTGGTCGCGTTTTCCGGGGAGCTGTTTTTT.

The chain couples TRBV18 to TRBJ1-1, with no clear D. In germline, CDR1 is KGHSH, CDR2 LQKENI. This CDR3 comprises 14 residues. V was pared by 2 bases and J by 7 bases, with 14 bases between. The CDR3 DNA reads TGTGCCAGCTCACCAACGAACGGAAAGAATGAAGCTTTCTTT. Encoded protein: CASSPTNGKNEAFF. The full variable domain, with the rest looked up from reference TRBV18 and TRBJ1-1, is NAGVMQNPRHLVRRRGQEARLRCSPMKGHSHVYWYRQLPEEGLKFMVYLQKENIIDESGMPKERFSAEFPKEGPSILRIQQVVRGDSAAYFCASSPTNGKNEAFFGQGTRLTVV.

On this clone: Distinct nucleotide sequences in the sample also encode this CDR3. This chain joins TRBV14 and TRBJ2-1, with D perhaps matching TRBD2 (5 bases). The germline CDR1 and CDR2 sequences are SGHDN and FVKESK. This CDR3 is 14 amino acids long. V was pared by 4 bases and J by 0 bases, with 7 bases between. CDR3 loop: CASSRGGSYNEQFF. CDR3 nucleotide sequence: TGTGCCAGCAGCCGCGGAGGCTCCTACAATGAGCAGTTCTTC.

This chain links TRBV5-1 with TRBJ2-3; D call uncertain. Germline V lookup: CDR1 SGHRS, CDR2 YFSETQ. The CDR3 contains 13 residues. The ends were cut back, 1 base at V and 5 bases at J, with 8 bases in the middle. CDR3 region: CASSLRVEDTQYF. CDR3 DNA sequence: TGCGCCAGCAGCTTGAGGGTCGAAGATACGCAGTATTTT.

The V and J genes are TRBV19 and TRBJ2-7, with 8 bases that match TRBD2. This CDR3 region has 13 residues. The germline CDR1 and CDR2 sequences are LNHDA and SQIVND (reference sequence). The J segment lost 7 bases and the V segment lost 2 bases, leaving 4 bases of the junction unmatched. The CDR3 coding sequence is TGTGCCAGTAGTATAACGGGAGGGCGGGAGCAGTACTTC. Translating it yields CASSITGGREQYF.

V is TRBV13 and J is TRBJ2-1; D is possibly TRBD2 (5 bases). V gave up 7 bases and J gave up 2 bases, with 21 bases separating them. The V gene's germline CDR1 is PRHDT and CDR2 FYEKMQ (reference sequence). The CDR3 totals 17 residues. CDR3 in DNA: TGTGCCAGCACTAGGACTCAACTGCGTCCCGCCTACAATGAGCAGTTCTTC. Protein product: CASTRTQLRPAYNEQFF.

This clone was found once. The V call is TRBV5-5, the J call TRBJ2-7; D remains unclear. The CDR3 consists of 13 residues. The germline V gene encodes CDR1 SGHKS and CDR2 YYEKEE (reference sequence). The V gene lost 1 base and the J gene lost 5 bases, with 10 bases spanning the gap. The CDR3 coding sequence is TGTGCCAGCAGCTTGAAACCCTGGGACGAGCAGTACTTC. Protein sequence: CASSLKPWDEQYF.

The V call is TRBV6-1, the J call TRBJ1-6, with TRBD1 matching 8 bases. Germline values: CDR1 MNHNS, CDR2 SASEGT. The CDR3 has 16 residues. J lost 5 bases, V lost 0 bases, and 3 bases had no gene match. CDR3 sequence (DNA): TGTGCCAGCAGTGAAGCCTCAGGGGGCCATAATTCACCCCTCCACTTT. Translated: CASSEASGGHNSPLHF.

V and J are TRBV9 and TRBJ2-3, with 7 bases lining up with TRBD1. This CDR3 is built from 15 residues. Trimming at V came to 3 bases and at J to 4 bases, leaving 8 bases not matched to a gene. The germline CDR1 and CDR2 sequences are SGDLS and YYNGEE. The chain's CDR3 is CASSGYRGGADTQYF. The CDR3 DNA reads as TGTGCCAGCAGCGGTTACAGGGGTGGAGCAGATACGCAGTATTTT.

The CDR3 reads CASSYAPHEQYF. CDR3 nucleotides: TGTGCCAGCAGTTACGCTCCCCACGAGCAGTACTTC. This sequence joins TRBV28 and TRBJ2-7, with D uncertain. The CDR3 is made up of 12 amino acids. Germline CDR1 MDHEN, CDR2 SYDVKM. Deletions cut 4 bases from V and 5 bases from J, with 9 bases between.

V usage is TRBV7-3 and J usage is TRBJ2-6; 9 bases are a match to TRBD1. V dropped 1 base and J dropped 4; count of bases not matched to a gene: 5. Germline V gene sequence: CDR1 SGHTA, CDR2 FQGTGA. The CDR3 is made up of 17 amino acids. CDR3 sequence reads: CASSLSDRGTGANVLTF. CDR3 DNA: TGTGCCAGCAGCTTAAGCGACAGGGGGACCGGGGCCAACGTCCTGACTTTC.

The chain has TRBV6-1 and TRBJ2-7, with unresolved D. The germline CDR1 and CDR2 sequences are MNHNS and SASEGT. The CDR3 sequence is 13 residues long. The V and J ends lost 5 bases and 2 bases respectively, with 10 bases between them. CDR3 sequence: CASSRRQAYEQYF. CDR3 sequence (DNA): TGTGCCAGCAGTCGTCGGCAGGCCTACGAGCAGTACTTC.

CDR3 nucleotide sequence: TGTGCCAGCAGTTACACCGGGACAGGGAGAGATACGCAGTATTTT. Its translation: CASSYTGTGRDTQYF. V and J are TRBV6-5 and TRBJ2-3; 9 bases are a match to TRBD1. This CDR3 contains 15 residues. Trimming cost V 2 bases and J 5 bases; bases outside gene matches: 5. CDR1 is MNHEY and CDR2 is SVGAGI in the germline V gene.

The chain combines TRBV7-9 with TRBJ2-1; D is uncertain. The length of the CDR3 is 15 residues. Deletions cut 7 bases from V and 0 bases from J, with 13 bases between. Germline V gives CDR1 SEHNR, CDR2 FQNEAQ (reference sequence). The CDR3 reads CASTSAPGSYNEQFF. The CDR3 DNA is TGTGCCAGCACGTCCGCTCCGGGCTCCTACAATGAGCAGTTCTTC.

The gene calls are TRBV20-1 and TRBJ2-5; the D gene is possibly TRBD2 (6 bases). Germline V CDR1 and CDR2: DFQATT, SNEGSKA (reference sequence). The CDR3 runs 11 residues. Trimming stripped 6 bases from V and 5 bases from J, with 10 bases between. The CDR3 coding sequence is TGCAGTGCCCACGGAGGGGAGACCCAGTACTTC. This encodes CSAHGGETQYF.